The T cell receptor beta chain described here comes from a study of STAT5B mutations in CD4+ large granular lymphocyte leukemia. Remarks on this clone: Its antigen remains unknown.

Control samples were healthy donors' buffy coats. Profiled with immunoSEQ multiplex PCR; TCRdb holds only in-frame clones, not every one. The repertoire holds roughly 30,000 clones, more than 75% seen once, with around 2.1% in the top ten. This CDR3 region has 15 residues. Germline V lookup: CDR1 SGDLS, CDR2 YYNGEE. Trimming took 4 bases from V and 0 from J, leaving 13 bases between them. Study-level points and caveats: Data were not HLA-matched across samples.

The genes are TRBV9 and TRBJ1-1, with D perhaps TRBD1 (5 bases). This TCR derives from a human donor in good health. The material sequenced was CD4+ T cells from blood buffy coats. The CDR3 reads CASSPRGVMNTEAFF. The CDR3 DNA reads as TGTGCCAGCAGCCCACGGGGGGTAATGAACACTGAAGCTTTCTTT. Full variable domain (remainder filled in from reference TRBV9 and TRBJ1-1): DSGVTQTPKHLITATGQRVTLRCSPRSGDLSVYWYQQSLDQGLQFLIQYYNGEERAKGNILERFSAQQFPDLHSELNLSSLELGDSALYFCASSPRGVMNTEAFFGQGTRLTVV.